These T cell receptor beta chains were read from a single sample in a study of T cells expressing NK-cell markers. Using the 5' RACE reads, TCRdb records one entry per CDR3 protein without DNA. In total, the table holds under 600,000 distinct CDR3 sequences. Sequencing was done on a sample of blood T cells: a sorted CD56 or NKG2C T cell subset, CD4+ or CD8+ T cells, or bulk PBMC T cells (not recorded which). These receptors came from a woman between 50 and 59 years old in good health. Each CDR3 is given with its conserved first and last residue.

j_call: TRBJ2-1; v_call: TRBV6-2/TRBV6-3; cdr3_aa: CASRRRTSHNEQFF
j_call: TRBJ2-6; v_call: TRBV5-1; cdr3_aa: CASSLTGPLSGANVLTF
j_call: TRBJ2-2; v_call: TRBV4-1; cdr3_aa: CASSQPGTRRELFF
j_call: TRBJ1-1; v_call: TRBV6-5; cdr3_aa: CASTEVRGWNTEAFF
j_call: TRBJ1-5; v_call: TRBV5-6; cdr3_aa: CASSSGTGGRNQPQHF
j_call: TRBJ2-3; v_call: TRBV20-1; cdr3_aa: CSARSLGTGITDTQYF
j_call: TRBJ1-1; v_call: TRBV10-3; cdr3_aa: CAITSDGSGTEAFF
j_call: TRBJ2-3; v_call: TRBV21-1; cdr3_aa: CASSVYAGGLKDTQYF
j_call: TRBJ1-5; v_call: TRBV27; cdr3_aa: CASSQRSLGQGNQPQHF
j_call: TRBJ2-1; v_call: TRBV24-1; cdr3_aa: CATSLAGRVDNEQFF
j_call: TRBJ2-7; v_call: TRBV7-8; cdr3_aa: CASSLPSGTGLYEQYF
j_call: TRBJ2-5; v_call: TRBV12-3/TRBV12-4; cdr3_aa: CASNSDREYRETQYF
j_call: TRBJ2-7; v_call: TRBV5-1; cdr3_aa: CASSLWATYEQYF
j_call: TRBJ2-4; v_call: TRBV11-2; cdr3_aa: CASREFGGLGNIQYF
j_call: TRBJ2-5; v_call: TRBV11-3; cdr3_aa: CASNPGWRKETQYF
j_call: TRBJ2-7; v_call: TRBV18; cdr3_aa: CASSPGSASGYPYEQYF
j_call: TRBJ2-2; v_call: TRBV5-1; cdr3_aa: CASSLAFKGKPGELFF
j_call: TRBJ2-1; v_call: TRBV10-2; cdr3_aa: CASEGSNEQFF
j_call: TRBJ2-7; v_call: TRBV11-3; cdr3_aa: CASSLGTLPYEQYF
j_call: TRBJ2-3; v_call: TRBV6-5; cdr3_aa: CASSYSAARDTQYF